Following are 14 T cell receptor beta chains from one sample sequenced in a study of blood T cell repertoires in COVID-19. The method was immunoSEQ multiplex PCR; TCRdb's version includes in-frame clones alone and lacks a portion of them. The repertoire holds around 100,000 clones, with roughly 92% as singletons. The specimen sequenced was peripheral blood. These receptors all come from a man aged 45-65 years with active COVID-19.

The J gene is TRBJ2-2, the V gene TRBV2, with TRBD1 matching over 9 bases. From germline, CDR1 is SNHLY and CDR2 FYNNEI. This CDR3 is built from 15 residues. The ends lost 6 bases at V and 4 bases at J; junction bases unmatched: 6. The CDR3 DNA reads TGTGCCAGCAGCGAACAGGGGGCAGGCACCGGGGAGCTGTTTTTT. Residues: CASSEQGAGTGELFF.

The J gene is TRBJ1-1, the V gene TRBV11-1; D remains ambiguous. The CDR3 runs to 14 residues. Germline CDR1 and CDR2: SGHAT and FQDESV (reference sequence). Trimming removed 1 base at V and 7 bases at J, with 13 bases between. CDR3 region: CASSLVQETFEAFF. The CDR3 nucleotides are TGTGCCAGCAGCTTAGTCCAGGAAACGTTTGAAGCTTTCTTT.

The chain recombines TRBV19 with TRBJ1-1, with D possibly matching TRBD1 (6 bases). CDR1 is LNHDA, CDR2 SQIVND, per germline (reference sequence). Deletions cut 3 bases from V and 1 base from J, with 6 bases between. The CDR3 is made up of 13 amino acids. The chain's CDR3 is CASSMDRNTEAFF. The CDR3 region has the DNA TGTGCCAGTAGTATGGACAGGAACACTGAAGCTTTCTTT.

V is TRBV20-1 and J is TRBJ1-1; maybe TRBD1 (5 bases). With 3 bases removed from V and 9 bases from J, the gap between germline ends came to 20 bases. The CDR3 length is 14 residues. In germline, CDR1 is DFQATT, CDR2 SNEGSKA (reference sequence). The CDR3 reads CSASGQSLTAQAFF. CDR3 coding DNA: TGCAGTGCTAGTGGCCAATCCTTGACAGCCCAAGCTTTCTTT.

The rearrangement uses TRBV12-5 and TRBJ2-3; TRBD2 matches at 7 bases. Trimming removed 7 bases from V and 2 bases from J; junction bases left unmatched: 9. CDR3 size: 15 residues. Per germline, CDR1 LGHNT and CDR2 FRNRAP. In nucleotides, the CDR3 is TGTGCTAGTGCCCTTAGCGGGCCCTACACAGATACGCAGTATTTT. Translated, it gives CASALSGPYTDTQYF.

The V gene is TRBV6-6, the J gene TRBJ1-3; 9 bases are a match to TRBD1. The germline CDR1 and CDR2 sequences are MNHNY and SVGAGI (reference sequence). Trimming at V came to 5 bases and at J to 3 bases, leaving 2 bases not matched to a gene. The CDR3 is 14 amino acids. CDR3 DNA: TGTGCCAGCAGTAACAGGGGGCGTGGAAACACCATATATTTT. Its protein product is CASSNRGRGNTIYF.

This chain connects TRBV14 to TRBJ2-7, with D tentatively TRBD2 (6 bases). Germline CDR1 SGHDN, CDR2 FVKESK. Trimming left V 1 base short and J 4 bases short, with 14 bases between. The CDR3 length is 15 residues. CDR3 protein: CASSQALGRGYEQYF. The DNA of the CDR3 is TGTGCCAGCAGCCAAGCCCTCGGGAGAGGTTACGAGCAGTACTTC.

The chain uses TRBV30 and TRBJ2-7, with TRBD1 as a possible D gene (5 bases). The CDR3 length is 13 residues. The V gene lost 1 base and the J gene lost 6 bases, with 13 bases spanning the gap. Germline V gene data show CDR1 as GTSNPN and CDR2 as SVGIG (reference sequence). The DNA of the CDR3 is TGTGCCTGGAGTGGGTCAGGGCAGGGCGAGCAGTACTTC. Amino acid sequence: CAWSGSGQGEQYF.

The chain combines TRBV18 with TRBJ2-3, with 9 bases aligning to TRBD2. Germline loops: CDR1 KGHSH, CDR2 LQKENI. Trimming took 3 bases from V and 4 from J; bases not matched to a gene: 5. The CDR3 has 15 amino acids. In DNA, the CDR3 is TGTGCCAGCTCACCGGCTAGCGGGAACCCAGATACGCAGTATTTT. It is translated as CASSPASGNPDTQYF.

The J gene is TRBJ1-6, the V gene TRBV18; the match to TRBD1 covers 9 bases. V was pared by 2 bases and J by 0 bases, with 5 bases of the junction left unmatched. Germline V CDR1 and CDR2: KGHSH, LQKENI. The CDR3 runs to 18 residues. The CDR3, as DNA: TGTGCCAGCTCACCATGGGGGACAGGGAACTCCTATAATTCACCCCTCCACTTT. This codes for CASSPWGTGNSYNSPLHF. Full variable domain (missing parts from reference TRBV18 and TRBJ1-6): NAGVMQNPRHLVRRRGQEARLRCSPMKGHSHVYWYRQLPEEGLKFMVYLQKENIIDESGMPKERFSAEFPKEGPSILRIQQVVRGDSAAYFCASSPWGTGNSYNSPLHFGNGTRLTVT.

The J gene is TRBJ1-2, the V gene TRBV19; 7 nucleotides align to TRBD1. This CDR3 contains 14 residues. Germline CDR1 is LNHDA and CDR2 is SQIVND (reference sequence). The trim removed 3 bases at V and 5 bases at J, leaving 6 bases unmatched. CDR3 loop: CASSIDRESYGYTF. CDR3 bases: TGTGCCAGTAGTATTGACAGGGAGTCGTATGGCTACACCTTC. The complete variable domain, with remaining parts taken from reference TRBV19 and TRBJ1-2, reads DGGITQSPKYLFRKEGQNVTLSCEQNLNHDAMYWYRQDPGQGLRLIYYSQIVNDFQKGDIAEGYSVSREKKESFPLTVTSAQKNPTAFYLCASSIDRESYGYTFGSGTRLTVV.

The chain recombines TRBV28 with TRBJ1-5; 7 bases are shared with TRBD1. Germline loops: CDR1 MDHEN, CDR2 SYDVKM. Trimming took 3 bases from V and 6 from J; bases not matched to a gene: 20. There are 19 residues in the CDR3. CDR3 in amino acids: CASSLSPGLGGIYGQPQHF. In nucleotides, the CDR3 is TGTGCCAGCAGTTTGTCGCCGGGTCTAGGGGGCATATACGGTCAGCCCCAGCATTTT.

The V gene is TRBV28, the J gene TRBJ2-3, with D possibly being TRBD1 (7 bases). This CDR3 has 16 amino acids. V was trimmed by 6 bases and J by 3 bases, leaving 19 bases between them. Germline V CDR1 and CDR2: MDHEN, SYDVKM. As DNA, the CDR3 is TGTGCCAGCAGGCCGGGGGACAGATTGGGGACAGATACGCAGTATTTT. It specifies CASRPGDRLGTDTQYF.

This chain connects TRBV4-1 to TRBJ1-4; 9 positions agree with TRBD1. J lost 5 bases, V lost 6 bases, and 4 bases had no gene match. Germline V gives CDR1 MGHRA, CDR2 YSYEKL. The CDR3 is 14 amino acids. CDR3 nucleotides: TGCGCCAGCAGTCCGGGACAGGGAAATGAAAAACTGTTTTTT. As protein: CASSPGQGNEKLFF.